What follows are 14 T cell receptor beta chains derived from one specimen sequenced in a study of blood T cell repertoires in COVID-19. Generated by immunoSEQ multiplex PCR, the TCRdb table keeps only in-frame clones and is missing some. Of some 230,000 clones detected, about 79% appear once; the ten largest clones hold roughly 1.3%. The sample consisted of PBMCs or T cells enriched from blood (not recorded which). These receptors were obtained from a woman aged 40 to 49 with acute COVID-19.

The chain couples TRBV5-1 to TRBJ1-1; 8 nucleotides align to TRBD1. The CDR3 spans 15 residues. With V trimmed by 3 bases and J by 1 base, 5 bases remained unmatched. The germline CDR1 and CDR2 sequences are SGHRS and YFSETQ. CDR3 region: CASSSPTGGNTEAFF. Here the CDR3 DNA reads TGCGCCAGCAGCTCACCCACAGGGGGGAACACTGAAGCTTTCTTT.

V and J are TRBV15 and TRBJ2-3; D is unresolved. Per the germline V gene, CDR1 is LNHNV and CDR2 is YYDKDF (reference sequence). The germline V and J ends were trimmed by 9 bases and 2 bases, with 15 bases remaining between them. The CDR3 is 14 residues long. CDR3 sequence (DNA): TGTGCCACGAGAACCGGGTTCCCCACAGATACGCAGTATTTT. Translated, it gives CATRTGFPTDTQYF.

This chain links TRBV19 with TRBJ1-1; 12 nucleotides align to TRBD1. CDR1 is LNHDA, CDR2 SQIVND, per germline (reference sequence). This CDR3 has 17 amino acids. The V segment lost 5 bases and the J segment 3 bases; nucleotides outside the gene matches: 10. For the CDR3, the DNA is TGTGCCAGTAGTGCCCGAGGGACAGGGGGCGCCTACACTGAAGCTTTCTTT. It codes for CASSARGTGGAYTEAFF.

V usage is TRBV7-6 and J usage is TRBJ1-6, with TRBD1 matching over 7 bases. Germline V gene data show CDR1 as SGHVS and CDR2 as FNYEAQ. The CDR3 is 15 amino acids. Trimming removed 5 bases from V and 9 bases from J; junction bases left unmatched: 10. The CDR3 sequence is CASSPTQGISSPLHF. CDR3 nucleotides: TGTGCCAGCAGCCCGACACAGGGGATTAGTTCACCCCTCCACTTT.

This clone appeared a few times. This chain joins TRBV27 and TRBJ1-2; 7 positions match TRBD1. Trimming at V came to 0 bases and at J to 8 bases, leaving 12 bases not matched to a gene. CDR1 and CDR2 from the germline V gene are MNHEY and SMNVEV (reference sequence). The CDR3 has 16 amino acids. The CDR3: CASSLSRTRGPYGYTF. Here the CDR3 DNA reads TGTGCCAGCAGTTTATCGAGGACGAGGGGGCCCTACGGCTACACCTTC.

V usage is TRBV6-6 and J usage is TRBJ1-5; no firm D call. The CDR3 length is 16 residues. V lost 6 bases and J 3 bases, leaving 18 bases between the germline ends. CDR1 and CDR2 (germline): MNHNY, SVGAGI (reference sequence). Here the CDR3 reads CASRQAAQATNQPQHF. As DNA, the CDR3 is TGTGCCAGCAGACAAGCGGCCCAGGCCACCAATCAGCCCCAGCATTTT.

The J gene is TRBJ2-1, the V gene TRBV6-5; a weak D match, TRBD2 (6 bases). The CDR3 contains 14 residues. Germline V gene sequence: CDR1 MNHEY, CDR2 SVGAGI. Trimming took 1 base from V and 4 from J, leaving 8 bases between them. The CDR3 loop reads CASSYLGGYNEQFF. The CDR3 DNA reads TGTGCCAGCAGTTACTTGGGGGGTTACAATGAGCAGTTCTTC.

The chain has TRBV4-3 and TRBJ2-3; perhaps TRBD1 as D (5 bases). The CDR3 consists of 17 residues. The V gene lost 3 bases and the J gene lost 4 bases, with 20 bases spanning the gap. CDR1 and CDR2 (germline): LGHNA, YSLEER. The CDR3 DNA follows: TGCGCCAGCAGCCAGGAGACAGTTCATAACCTCGCAGATACGCAGTATTTT. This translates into CASSQETVHNLADTQYF.

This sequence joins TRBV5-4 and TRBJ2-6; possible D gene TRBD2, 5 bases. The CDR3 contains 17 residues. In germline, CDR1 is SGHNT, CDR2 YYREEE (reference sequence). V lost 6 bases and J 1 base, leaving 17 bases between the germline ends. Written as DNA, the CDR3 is TGTGCCAGCACCGATAAACGGGGAGAGTCTGGGGCCAACGTCCTGACTTTC. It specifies CASTDKRGESGANVLTF.

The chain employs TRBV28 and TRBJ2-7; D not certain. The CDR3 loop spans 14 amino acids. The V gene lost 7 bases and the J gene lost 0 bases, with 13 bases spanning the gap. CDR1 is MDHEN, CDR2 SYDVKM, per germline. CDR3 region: CASTPGPSSYEQYF. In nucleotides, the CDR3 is TGTGCCAGCACCCCCGGCCCTAGCTCCTACGAGCAGTACTTC.

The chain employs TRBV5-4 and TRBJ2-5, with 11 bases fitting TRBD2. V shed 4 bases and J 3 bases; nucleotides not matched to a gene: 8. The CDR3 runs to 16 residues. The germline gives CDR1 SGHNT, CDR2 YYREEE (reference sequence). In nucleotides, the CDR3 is TGTGCCAGCAGCGGGATAGCGGGGGGGCTGGAAGAGACCCAGTACTTC. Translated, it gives CASSGIAGGLEETQYF.

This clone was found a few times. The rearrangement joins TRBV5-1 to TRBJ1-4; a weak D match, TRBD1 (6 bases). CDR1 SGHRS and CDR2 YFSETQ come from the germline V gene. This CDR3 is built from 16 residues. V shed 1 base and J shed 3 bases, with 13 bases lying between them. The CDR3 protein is CASSLTGGHPNEKLFF. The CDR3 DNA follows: TGCGCCAGCAGCTTGACGGGGGGCCATCCTAATGAAAAACTGTTTTTT.

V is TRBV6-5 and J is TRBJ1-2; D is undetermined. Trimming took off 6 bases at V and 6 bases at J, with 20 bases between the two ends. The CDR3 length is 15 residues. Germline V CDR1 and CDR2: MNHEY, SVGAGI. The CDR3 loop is CASSPRWPGVDGYTF. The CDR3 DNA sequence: TGTGCCAGCAGCCCGAGGTGGCCGGGAGTGGATGGCTACACCTTC.

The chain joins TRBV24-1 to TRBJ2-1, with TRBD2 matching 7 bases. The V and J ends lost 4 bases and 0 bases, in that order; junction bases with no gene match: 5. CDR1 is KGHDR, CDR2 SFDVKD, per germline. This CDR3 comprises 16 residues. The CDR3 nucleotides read TGTGCCACCAGTGACTCTAGCGGCAGCTCCTACAATGAGCAGTTCTTC. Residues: CATSDSSGSSYNEQFF.